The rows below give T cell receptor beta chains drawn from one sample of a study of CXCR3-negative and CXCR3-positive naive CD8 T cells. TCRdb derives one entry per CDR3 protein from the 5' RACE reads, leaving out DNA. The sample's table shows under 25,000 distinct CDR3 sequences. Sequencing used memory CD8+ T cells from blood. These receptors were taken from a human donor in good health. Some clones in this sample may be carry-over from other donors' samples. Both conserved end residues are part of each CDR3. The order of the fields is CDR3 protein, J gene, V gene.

CDR3 protein: CASSYRDNYGYTF
J gene: TRBJ1-2
V gene: TRBV6-2/TRBV6-3

CDR3 protein: CSVVIFRQGRLDEQYF
J gene: TRBJ2-7
V gene: TRBV29-1

CDR3 protein: CASSQVNSYEQYF
J gene: TRBJ2-7
V gene: TRBV4-1

CDR3 protein: CSVEDFGTEHYGYTF
J gene: TRBJ1-2
V gene: TRBV29-1

CDR3 protein: CSADALVDSTYNEQFF
J gene: TRBJ2-1
V gene: TRBV20-1

CDR3 protein: CSAEGDRNGYTF
J gene: TRBJ1-2
V gene: TRBV29-1

CDR3 protein: CASSYILPGSEQFF
J gene: TRBJ2-1
V gene: TRBV6-2/TRBV6-3

CDR3 protein: CASTHAGATDTQYF
J gene: TRBJ2-3
V gene: TRBV14

CDR3 protein: CSVVTMNTEAFF
J gene: TRBJ1-1
V gene: TRBV29-1

CDR3 protein: CSARDVRQGINEQFF
J gene: TRBJ2-1
V gene: TRBV20-1

CDR3 protein: CASYYRGSHPPRAKNIQYF
J gene: TRBJ2-4
V gene: TRBV7-3